This T cell receptor beta chain was sequenced for a study of PD-1 blockade in classical Hodgkin lymphoma. The overall study: Every 2 weeks, patients got 3 mg/kg intravenous nivolumab.

V gave up 3 bases and J gave up 0 bases, with 12 bases separating them. Germline V CDR1 and CDR2: SGHDT, YYEEEE. The CDR3 consists of 15 residues. All patients relapsed after autologous stem cell transplantation, and brentuximab vedotin exposure varied. Using magnetic negative selection, the CD4+ T cells were separated out of thawed PBMCs. The method was immunoSEQ multiplex PCR; TCRdb's version includes in-frame clones alone and lacks a portion of them. The sample includes approximately 9,300 clones, roughly 69% of them seen just once. This sample comprised CD4+ T cells from blood, obtained at baseline. V usage is TRBV5-6 and J usage is TRBJ1-2; D is perhaps TRBD1 (6 bases). This TCR came from a human donor with classical Hodgkin lymphoma. The CDR3 loop is CASSSPGASNYGYTF. The CDR3 DNA reads as TGTGCCAGCAGCTCCCCAGGGGCCTCTAACTATGGCTACACCTTC.